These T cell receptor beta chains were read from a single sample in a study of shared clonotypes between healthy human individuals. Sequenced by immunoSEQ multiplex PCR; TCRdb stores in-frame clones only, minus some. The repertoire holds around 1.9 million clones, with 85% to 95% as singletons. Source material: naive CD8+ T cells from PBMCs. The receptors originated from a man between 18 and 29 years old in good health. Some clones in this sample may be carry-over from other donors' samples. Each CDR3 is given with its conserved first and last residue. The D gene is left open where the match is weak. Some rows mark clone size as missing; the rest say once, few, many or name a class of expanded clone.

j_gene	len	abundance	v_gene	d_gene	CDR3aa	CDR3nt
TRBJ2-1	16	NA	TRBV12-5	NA	CASGPPLGESYNEQFF	TGTGCTAGTGGACCCCCCTTGGGGGAGAGTTACAATGAGCAGTTCTTC
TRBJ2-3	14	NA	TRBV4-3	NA	CASSQERSPDTQYF	TGCGCCAGCAGCCAAGAAAGGAGTCCAGATACGCAGTATTTT
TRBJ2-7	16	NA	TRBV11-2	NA	CASSLAPSVRSYEQYF	TGTGCCAGCAGCTTAGCTCCCTCAGTGCGCTCCTACGAGCAGTACTTC
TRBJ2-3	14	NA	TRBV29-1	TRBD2	CSVPKRGIIDTQYF	TGCAGCGTTCCTAAGCGGGGGATTATAGATACGCAGTATTTT
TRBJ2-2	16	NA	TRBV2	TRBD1	CASTGVGTGNTGELFF	TGTGCCAGCACGGGCGTGGGGACAGGGAACACCGGGGAGCTGTTTTTT
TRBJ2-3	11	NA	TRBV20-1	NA	CSARLEDTQYF	TGCAGTGCTAGACTAGAAGATACGCAGTATTTT
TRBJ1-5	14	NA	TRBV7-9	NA	CASSFVDVNQPQHF	TGTGCCAGCAGCTTTGTAGATGTTAATCAGCCCCAGCATTTT
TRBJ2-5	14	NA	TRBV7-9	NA	CASSLGPSDQTQYF	TGTGCCAGCAGCTTAGGACCCAGTGACCAGACCCAGTACTTC
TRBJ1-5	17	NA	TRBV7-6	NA	CASSLARTKDSNQPQHF	TGTGCCAGCAGCTTAGCCCGGACTAAAGATAGCAATCAGCCCCAGCATTTT
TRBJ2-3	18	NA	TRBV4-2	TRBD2	CASSLLARLAASTDTQYF	TGTGCCAGCAGCCTCCTCGCGCGACTAGCGGCAAGCACAGATACGCAGTATTTT
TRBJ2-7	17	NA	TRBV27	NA	CASSSYGPSGQTYEQYF	TGTGCCAGCAGTTCCTACGGCCCGAGCGGGCAGACCTACGAGCAGTACTTC
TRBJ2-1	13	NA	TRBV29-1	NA	CSVPKKGYNEQFF	TGCAGCGTCCCGAAAAAGGGATACAATGAGCAGTTCTTC
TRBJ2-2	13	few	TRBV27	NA	CASSLVSAGELFF	TGTGCCAGCAGTTTGGTCAGCGCCGGGGAGCTGTTTTTT
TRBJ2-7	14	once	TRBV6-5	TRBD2	CASTGTSGSYEQYF	TGTGCCAGCACCGGGACTAGCGGATCCTACGAGCAGTACTTC
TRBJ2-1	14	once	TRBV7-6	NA	CASSNRDPFNEQFF	TGTGCCAGCAGCAACCGGGACCCCTTCAATGAGCAGTTCTTC
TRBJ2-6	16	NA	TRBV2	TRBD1	CASSSGQGSGANVLTF	TGTGCCAGCAGTTCCGGACAGGGGAGCGGGGCCAACGTCCTGACTTTC
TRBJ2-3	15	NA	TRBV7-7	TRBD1	CASSYRGASTDTQYF	TGTGCCAGCAGCTACAGGGGCGCCAGCACAGATACGCAGTATTTT
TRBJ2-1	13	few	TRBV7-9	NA	CASSSRDLHEQFF	TGTGCCAGCAGTTCTCGGGACTTGCATGAGCAGTTCTTC
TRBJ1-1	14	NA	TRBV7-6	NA	CASSLSGSGTEAFF	TGTGCCAGCAGCTTATCAGGGTCGGGCACTGAAGCTTTCTTT
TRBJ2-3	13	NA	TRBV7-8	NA	CASTHPSTDTQYF	TGTGCCAGCACCCACCCGAGCACAGATACGCAGTATTTT
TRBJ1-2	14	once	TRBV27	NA	CASSFRAGSGGYTF	TGTGCCAGCAGTTTCCGGGCAGGGTCGGGAGGCTACACCTTC
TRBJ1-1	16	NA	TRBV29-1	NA	CSVAGSGTYRNTEAFF	TGCAGCGTTGCTGGGTCGGGGACATATCGGAACACTGAAGCTTTCTTT
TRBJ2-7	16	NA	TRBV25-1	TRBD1	CASSLGRGTGTYEQYF	TGTGCCAGCAGCTTAGGCCGAGGGACAGGGACCTACGAGCAGTACTTC
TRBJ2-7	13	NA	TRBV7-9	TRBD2	CASSLGLEGEQYF	TGTGCCAGCAGCCTGGGACTAGAGGGCGAGCAGTACTTC
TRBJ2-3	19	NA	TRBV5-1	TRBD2	CASSFQQGDSGRPTDTQYF	TGCGCCAGCAGCTTCCAACAGGGTGATAGCGGGAGGCCGACAGATACGCAGTATTTT
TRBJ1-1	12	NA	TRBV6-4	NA	CASSDPLPEAFF	TGTGCCAGCAGTGACCCCCTGCCTGAAGCTTTCTTT
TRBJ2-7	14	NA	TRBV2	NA	CASSERGQGYEQYF	TGTGCCAGCAGTGAAAGGGGTCAGGGGTACGAGCAGTACTTC
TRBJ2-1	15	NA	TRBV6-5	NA	CASSYSPGAYNEQFF	TGTGCCAGCAGTTACTCCCCGGGGGCCTACAATGAGCAGTTCTTC
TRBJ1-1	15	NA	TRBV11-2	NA	CASSPQPRGDTEAFF	TGTGCCAGCAGCCCCCAGCCACGGGGGGACACTGAAGCTTTCTTT
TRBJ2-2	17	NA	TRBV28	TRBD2	CASSFRASGRYPGELFF	TGTGCCAGCAGTTTTAGAGCCAGCGGGAGGTATCCGGGGGAGCTGTTTTTT
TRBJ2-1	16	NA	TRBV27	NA	CASSTRAESSYNEQFF	TGTGCCAGCAGTACCCGGGCGGAAAGCTCCTACAATGAGCAGTTCTTC